Below, one TCR beta chain is given with its context. Its antigen is not identified. The data originate from a study of OX40 agonist ivuxolimab in advanced cancers. J lost 3 bases, V lost 4 bases, and 12 bases had no gene match. In germline, CDR1 is SGDLS, CDR2 YYNGEE. The CDR3 runs 16 residues. TCRdb's copy holds only in-frame clones and misses some; the assay was immunoSEQ multiplex PCR. The data show tens of thousands of clones, about 93% seen once. Overall study results and limits: Part of the nonresponder group also had normalized T-cell clonal expansion that was low. Fewer expanded clones were found on average in CD4+ than in CD8+ T cells.

This specimen was CD4+ or CD8+ T cells sorted from blood, taken in a trial of the OX40 agonist ivuxolimab. V gene TRBV9 combines with J gene TRBJ2-5, with 7 bases aligning to TRBD2. The sequence was collected from an adult with an advanced solid tumor such as melanoma, head and neck, liver or kidney cancer. Here the CDR3 DNA reads TGTGCCAGCAGCACCTGGGGCCCGGGGGGTAAAGAGACCCAGTACTTC. It encodes CASSTWGPGGKETQYF.